This TCR beta chain is drawn from a study of blood T cells in healthy people across ages. With a J-beta primer mix and a sample-barcoded 5' primer, a second PCR ran roughly 6 to 12 cycles. Every cDNA molecule bore a tag from a template-switch adaptor containing 12 random nucleotides. TCRdb fed the 5' RACE reads into MiXCR, producing one record per CDR3 protein. This table holds fewer than 1,200,000 distinct CDR3 sequences, approximately 25% found once. Total RNA, at least 5 micrograms per sample, came from PBMCs. The same data also went into a second study, on T cells of mothers and their children. That source adds: Slightly, though not significantly, more overlap was seen in related than in unrelated mother-child pairs.

Sequencing used blood. The sequence was obtained from a girl aged 2 to 10 in good health.

The CDR3 nucleotides are TGTGCCAGCAGGCCTACCCCAGGGGATTATGGCTACACCTTC. Translation: CASRPTPGDYGYTF. The chain recombines TRBV3-1 with TRBJ1-2; D possibly corresponds to TRBD1 (6 bases). The germline V gene has CDR1 LGHDT and CDR2 YNNKEL (reference sequence). V lost 6 bases to trimming and J lost 5 bases, with 16 bases between them. The CDR3 sequence is 14 residues long.